This T cell receptor (beta chain) is from a study of blood T cell repertoires in COVID-19. Overall study context: The United States, Italy and Spain supplied acute and convalescent COVID-19 samples.

Here immunoSEQ multiplex PCR was the method, and the copy in TCRdb shows in-frame clones only, minus some. The sample yields around 190,000 clones, approximately 78% seen once. Germline loops: CDR1 SGHVS, CDR2 FQNEAQ. This CDR3 is 20 amino acids long. V shed 1 base, J shed 0 bases, and the junction held 15 bases outside the gene matches. Cohorts were assigned according to the clinical history that participants reported. Recovered participants had two consecutive negative NP/OP PCR tests, healthcare professional clearance, or symptom resolution. This clonotype originated in a man in his forties who had recovered from COVID-19. The rearrangement links TRBV7-8 to TRBJ1-5; 7 bases match TRBD1. Sequencing was performed on PBMCs or T cells enriched from blood (not recorded which). The CDR3 sequence: CASSLDAGQWDEYSNQPQHF. CDR3 DNA: TGTGCCAGCAGCTTAGACGCGGGACAGTGGGATGAGTATAGCAATCAGCCCCAGCATTTT.